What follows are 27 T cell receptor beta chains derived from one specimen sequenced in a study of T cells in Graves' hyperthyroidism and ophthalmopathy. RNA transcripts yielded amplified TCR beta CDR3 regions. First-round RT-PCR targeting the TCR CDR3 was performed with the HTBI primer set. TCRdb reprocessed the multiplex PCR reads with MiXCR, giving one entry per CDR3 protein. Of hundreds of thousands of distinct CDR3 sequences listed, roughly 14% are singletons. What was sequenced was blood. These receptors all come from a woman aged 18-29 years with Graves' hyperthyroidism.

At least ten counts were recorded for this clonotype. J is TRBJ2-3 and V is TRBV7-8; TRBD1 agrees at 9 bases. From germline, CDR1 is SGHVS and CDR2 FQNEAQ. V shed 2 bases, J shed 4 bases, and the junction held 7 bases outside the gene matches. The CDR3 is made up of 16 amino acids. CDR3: CASSLRDREIPDTQYF. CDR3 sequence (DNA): TGTGCCAGCAGCTTAAGGGACAGGGAGATCCCAGATACGCAGTATTTT.

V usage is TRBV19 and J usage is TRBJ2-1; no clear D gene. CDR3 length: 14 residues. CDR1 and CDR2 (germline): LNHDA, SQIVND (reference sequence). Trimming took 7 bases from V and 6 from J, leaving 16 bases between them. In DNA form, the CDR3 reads TGTGCCAGTACCCTCCGAGGAAGGAGCAATGAGCAGTTCTTC. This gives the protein CASTLRGRSNEQFF.

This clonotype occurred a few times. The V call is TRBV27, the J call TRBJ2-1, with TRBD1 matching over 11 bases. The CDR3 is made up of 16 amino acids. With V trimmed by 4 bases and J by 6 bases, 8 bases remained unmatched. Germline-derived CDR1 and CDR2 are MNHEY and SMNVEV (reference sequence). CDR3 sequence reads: CASSSRADRGPNEQFF. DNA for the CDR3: TGTGCCAGCAGTTCCCGAGCGGACAGGGGGCCCAATGAGCAGTTCTTC.

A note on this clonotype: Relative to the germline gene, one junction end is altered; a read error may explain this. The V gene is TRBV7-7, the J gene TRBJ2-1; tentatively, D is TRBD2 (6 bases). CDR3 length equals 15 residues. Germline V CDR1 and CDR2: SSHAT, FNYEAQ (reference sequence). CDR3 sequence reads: CASSPGVSSYNELFF. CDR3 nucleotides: TGTGCTAGCAGCCCGGGAGTCAGCTCCTACAATGAGCTGTTCTTC. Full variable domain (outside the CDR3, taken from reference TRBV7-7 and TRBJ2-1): GAGVSQSPRYKVTKRGQDVTLRCDPISSHATLYWYQQALGQGPEFLTYFNYEAQPDKSGLPSDRFSAERPEGSISTLTIQRTEQRDSAMYRCASSPGVSSYNELFFGPGTRLTVL.

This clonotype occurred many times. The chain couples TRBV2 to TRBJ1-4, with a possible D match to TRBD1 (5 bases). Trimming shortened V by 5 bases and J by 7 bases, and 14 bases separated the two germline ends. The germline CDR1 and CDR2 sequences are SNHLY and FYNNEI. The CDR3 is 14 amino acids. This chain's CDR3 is CASSYGTVSEKLFF. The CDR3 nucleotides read TGTGCCAGCAGTTATGGGACCGTCAGTGAAAAACTGTTTTTT. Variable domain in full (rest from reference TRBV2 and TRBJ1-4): EPEVTQTPSHQVTQMGQEVILRCVPISNHLYFYWYRQILGQKVEFLVSFYNNEISEKSEIFDDQFSVERPDGSNFTLKIRSTKLEDSAMYFCASSYGTVSEKLFFGSGTQLSVL.

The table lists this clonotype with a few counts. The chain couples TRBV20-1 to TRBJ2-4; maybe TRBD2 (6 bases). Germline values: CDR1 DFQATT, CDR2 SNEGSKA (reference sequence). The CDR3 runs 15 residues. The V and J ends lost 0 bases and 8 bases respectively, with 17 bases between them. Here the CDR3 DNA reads TGCAGTGCTAGAGAGGAGGACGGGAGAGGTTACATTCAGTACTTC. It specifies CSAREEDGRGYIQYF.

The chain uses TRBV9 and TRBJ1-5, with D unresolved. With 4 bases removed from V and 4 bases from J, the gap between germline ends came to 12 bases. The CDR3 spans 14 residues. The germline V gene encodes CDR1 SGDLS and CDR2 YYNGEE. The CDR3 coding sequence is TGTGCCAGCAGCACTCCAGCCGGAAATCAGCCCCAGCATTTT. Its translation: CASSTPAGNQPQHF.

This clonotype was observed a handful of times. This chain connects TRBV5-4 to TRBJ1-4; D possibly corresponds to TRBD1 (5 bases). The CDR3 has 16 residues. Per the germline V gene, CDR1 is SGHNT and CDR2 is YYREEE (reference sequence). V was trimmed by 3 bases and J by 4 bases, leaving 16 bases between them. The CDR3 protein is CASSSGRSKVNEKLFF. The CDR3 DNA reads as TGTGCCAGCAGCTCGGGACGGTCGAAGGTTAATGAAAAACTGTTTTTT.

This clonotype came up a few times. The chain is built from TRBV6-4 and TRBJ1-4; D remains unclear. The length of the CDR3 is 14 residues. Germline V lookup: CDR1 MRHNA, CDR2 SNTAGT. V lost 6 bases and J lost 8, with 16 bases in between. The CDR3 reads CASRDRFFGEKLFF. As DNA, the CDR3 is TGTGCCAGCAGGGACCGGTTTTTCGGCGAAAAACTGTTTTTT.

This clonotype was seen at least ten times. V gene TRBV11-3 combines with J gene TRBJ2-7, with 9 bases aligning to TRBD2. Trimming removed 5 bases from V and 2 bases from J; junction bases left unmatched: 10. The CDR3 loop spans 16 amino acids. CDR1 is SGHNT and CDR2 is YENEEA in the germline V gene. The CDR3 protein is CASSPSRSGRPYEQYF. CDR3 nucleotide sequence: TGTGCCAGCAGCCCGAGTAGGAGCGGGAGGCCCTACGAGCAGTACTTC.

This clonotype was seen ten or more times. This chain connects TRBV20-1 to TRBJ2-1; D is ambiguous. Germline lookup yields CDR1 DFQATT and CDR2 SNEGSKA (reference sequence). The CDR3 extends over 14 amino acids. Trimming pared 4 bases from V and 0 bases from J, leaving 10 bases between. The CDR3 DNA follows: TGCAGTGCTACGTCCCCGACCTCCTACAATGAGCAGTTCTTC. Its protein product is CSATSPTSYNEQFF.

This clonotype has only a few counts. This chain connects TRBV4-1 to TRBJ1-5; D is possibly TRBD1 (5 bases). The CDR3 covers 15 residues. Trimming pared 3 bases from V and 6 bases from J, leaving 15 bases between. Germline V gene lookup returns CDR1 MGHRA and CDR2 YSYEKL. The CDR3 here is CASSHRGGESQPQHF. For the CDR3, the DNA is TGCGCCAGCAGCCATCGGGGGGGTGAGAGTCAGCCCCAGCATTTT.

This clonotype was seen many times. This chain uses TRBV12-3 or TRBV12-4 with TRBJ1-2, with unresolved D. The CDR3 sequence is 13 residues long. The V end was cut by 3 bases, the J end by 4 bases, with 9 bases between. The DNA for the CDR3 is TGTGCCAGCAGTTTTGGGGAGAGCTATGGCTACACCTTC. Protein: CASSFGESYGYTF.

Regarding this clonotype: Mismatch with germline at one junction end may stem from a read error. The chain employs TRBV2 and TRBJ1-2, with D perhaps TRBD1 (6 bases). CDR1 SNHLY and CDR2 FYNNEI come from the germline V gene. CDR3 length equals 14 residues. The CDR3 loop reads CANSTGPHSEGYTF. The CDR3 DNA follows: TGTGCCAACAGTACAGGGCCCCACTCTGAGGGCTACACCTTC.

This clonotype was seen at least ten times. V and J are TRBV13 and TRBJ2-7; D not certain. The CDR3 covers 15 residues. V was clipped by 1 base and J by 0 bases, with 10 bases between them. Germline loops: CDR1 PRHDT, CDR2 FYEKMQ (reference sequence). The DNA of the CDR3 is TGTGCCAGCAGCTTAGAGGCGAATAACTCCTACGAGCAGTACTTC. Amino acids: CASSLEANNSYEQYF.

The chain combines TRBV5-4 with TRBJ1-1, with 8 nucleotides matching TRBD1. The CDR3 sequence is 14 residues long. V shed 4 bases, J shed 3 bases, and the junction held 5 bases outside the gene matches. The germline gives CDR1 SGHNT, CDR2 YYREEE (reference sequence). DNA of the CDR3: TGTGCCAGCAGCCAAGGGGACAGGTACACTGAAGCTTTCTTT. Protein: CASSQGDRYTEAFF.

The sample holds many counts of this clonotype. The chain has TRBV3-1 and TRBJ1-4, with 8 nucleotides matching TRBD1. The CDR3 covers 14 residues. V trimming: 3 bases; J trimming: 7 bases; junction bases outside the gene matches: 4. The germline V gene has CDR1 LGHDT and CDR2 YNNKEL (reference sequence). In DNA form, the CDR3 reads TGTGCCAGCAGCCACCGCGGACAGGGTGAAAAACTGTTTTTT. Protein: CASSHRGQGEKLFF.

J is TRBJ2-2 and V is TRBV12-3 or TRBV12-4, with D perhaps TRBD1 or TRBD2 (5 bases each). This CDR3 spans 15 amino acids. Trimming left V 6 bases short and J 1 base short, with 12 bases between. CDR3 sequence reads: CASRPTGGNTGELFF. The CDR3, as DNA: TGTGCCAGCAGACCCACAGGAGGGAACACCGGGGAGCTGTTTTTT.

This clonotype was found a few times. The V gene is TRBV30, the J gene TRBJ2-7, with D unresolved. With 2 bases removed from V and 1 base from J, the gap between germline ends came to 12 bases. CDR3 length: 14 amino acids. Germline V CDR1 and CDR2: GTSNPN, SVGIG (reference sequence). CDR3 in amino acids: CAWSRNVHSYEQYF. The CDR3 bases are TGTGCCTGGAGTCGAAACGTGCATTCCTACGAGCAGTACTTC. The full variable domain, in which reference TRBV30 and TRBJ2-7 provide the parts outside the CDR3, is SQTIHQWPATLVQPVGSPLSLECTVEGTSNPNLYWYRQAAGRGLQLLFYSVGIGQISSEVPQNLSASRPQDRQFILSSKKLLLSDSGFYLCAWSRNVHSYEQYFGPGTRLTVT.

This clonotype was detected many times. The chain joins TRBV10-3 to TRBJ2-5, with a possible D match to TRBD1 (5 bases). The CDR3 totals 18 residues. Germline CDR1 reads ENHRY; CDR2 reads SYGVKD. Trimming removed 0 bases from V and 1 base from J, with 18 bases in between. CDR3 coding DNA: TGTGCCATCAGTGAGTCGGGGCGAGTGGGCATACTCCAAGAGACCCAGTACTTC. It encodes CAISESGRVGILQETQYF.

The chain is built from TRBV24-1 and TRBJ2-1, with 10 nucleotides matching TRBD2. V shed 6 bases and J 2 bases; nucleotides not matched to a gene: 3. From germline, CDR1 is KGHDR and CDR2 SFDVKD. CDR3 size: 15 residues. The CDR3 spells CATSSTSGAYNEQFF. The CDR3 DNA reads TGTGCCACCAGTTCAACTAGCGGGGCCTACAATGAGCAGTTCTTC.

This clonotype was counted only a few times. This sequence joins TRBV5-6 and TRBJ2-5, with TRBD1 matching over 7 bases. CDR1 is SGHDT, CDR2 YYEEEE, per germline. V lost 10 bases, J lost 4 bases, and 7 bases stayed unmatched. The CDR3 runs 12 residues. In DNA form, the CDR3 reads TGTGCCGGTAACAGGGGTGGAGAGACCCAGTACTTC. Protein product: CAGNRGGETQYF.

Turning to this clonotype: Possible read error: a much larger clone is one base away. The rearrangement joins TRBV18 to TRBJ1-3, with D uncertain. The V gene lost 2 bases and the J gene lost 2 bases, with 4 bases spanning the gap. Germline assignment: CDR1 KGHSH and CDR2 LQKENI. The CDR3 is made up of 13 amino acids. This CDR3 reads CASSPVAGNTIYF. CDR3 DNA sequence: TGTGCCAGCTCACCAGTAGCTGGAAACACCATATATTTT.

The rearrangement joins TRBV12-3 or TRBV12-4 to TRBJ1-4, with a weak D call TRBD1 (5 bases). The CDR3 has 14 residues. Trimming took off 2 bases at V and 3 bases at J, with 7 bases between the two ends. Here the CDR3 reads CASSLRGSNEKLFF. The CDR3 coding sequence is TGTGCCAGCAGTTTAAGGGGATCTAATGAAAAACTGTTTTTT.

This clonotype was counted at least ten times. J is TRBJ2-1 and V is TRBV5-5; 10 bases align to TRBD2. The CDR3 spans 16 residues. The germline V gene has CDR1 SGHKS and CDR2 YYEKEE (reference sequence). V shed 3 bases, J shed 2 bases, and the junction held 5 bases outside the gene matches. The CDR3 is CASSWRLAGAYNEQFF. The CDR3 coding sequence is TGTGCCAGCAGCTGGCGACTAGCGGGCGCCTACAATGAGCAGTTCTTC.

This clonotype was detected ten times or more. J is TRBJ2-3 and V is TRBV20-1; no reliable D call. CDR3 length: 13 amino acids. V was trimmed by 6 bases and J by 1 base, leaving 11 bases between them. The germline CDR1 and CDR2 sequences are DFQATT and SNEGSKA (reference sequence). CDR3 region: CSANPGGTDTQYF. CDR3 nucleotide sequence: TGCAGTGCGAACCCCGGCGGCACAGATACGCAGTATTTT.

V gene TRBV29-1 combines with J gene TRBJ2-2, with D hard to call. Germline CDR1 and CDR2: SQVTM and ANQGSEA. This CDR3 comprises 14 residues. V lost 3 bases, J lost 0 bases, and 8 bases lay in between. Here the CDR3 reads CSVDAHANTGELFF. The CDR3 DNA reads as TGCAGCGTTGACGCGCACGCGAACACCGGGGAGCTGTTTTTT.